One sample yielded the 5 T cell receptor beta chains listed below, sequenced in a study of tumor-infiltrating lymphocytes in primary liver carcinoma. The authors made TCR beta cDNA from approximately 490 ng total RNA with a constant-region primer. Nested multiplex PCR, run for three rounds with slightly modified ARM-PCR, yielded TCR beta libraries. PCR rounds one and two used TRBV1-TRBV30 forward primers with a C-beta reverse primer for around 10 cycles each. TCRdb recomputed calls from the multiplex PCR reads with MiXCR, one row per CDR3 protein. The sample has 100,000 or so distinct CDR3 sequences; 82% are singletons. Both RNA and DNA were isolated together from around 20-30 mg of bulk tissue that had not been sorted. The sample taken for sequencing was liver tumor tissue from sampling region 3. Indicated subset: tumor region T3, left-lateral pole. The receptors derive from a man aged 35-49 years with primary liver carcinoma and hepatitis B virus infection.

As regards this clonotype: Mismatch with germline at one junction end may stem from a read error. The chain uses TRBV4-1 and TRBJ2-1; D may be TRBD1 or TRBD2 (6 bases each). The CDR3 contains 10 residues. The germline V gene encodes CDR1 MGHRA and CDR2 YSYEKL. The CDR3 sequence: CTSSAGHQFF. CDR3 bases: TGCACCAGCAGCGCGGGACATCAGTTCTTC.

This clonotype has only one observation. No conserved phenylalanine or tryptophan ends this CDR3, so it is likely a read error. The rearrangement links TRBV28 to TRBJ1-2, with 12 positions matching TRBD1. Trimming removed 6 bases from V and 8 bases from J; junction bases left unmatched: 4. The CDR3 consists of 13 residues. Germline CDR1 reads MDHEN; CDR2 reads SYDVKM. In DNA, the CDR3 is TGTGCCAGCAGGTTCGGGACAGGGGGCGGCTACACCCTC. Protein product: CASRFGTGGGYTL.

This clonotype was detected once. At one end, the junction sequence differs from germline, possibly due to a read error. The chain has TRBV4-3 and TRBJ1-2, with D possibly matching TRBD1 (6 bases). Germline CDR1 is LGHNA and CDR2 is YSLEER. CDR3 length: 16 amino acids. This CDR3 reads CASCQAGAGRNCDYTF. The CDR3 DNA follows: TGCGCCAGCTGCCAGGCAGGGGCAGGGAGGAACTGTGACTACACCTTC.

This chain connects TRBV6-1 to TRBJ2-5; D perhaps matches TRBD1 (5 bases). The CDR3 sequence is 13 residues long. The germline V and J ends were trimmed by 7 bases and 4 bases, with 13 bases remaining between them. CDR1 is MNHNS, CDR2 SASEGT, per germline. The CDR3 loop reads CASNARGTETQYF. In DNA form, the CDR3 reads TGTGCCAGCAATGCAAGGGGTACAGAGACCCAGTACTTC.

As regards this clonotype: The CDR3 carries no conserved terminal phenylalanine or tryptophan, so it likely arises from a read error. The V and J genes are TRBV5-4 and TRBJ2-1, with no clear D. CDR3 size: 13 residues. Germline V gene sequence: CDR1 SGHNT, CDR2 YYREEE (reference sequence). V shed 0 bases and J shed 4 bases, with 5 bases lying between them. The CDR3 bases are TGTGCCAGCAGCTTGGGGCAGTACAATGAGCAGTTCATG. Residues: CASSLGQYNEQFM.